A single sample is the source of the 28 T cell receptor beta chains below, sequenced in a study of blood T cell repertoires in COVID-19. Data came from immunoSEQ multiplex PCR; TCRdb stores just in-frame clones and leaves some out. The data show 350,000 to 400,000 clones, about 90% seen once. The specimen was peripheral blood. These receptors were taken from a young woman with COVID-19, enrolled during active disease.

V gene TRBV14 combines with J gene TRBJ1-1, with D perhaps matching TRBD1 (5 bases). V lost 4 bases and J 4 bases, leaving 22 bases between the germline ends. This CDR3 spans 17 amino acids. Germline loops: CDR1 SGHDN, CDR2 FVKESK. This CDR3 is CASSRGAGRAVSTEAFF. The CDR3 DNA sequence: TGTGCCAGCAGCCGTGGAGCGGGCAGGGCGGTGAGCACTGAAGCTTTCTTT.

V usage is TRBV5-8 and J usage is TRBJ2-5; the D gene is possibly TRBD2 (5 bases). Trimming left V 0 bases short and J 1 base short, with 7 bases between. Germline V gene lookup returns CDR1 SGHTS and CDR2 YDEGEE. There are 14 residues in the CDR3. CDR3: CASSLGETQETQYF. The CDR3 DNA sequence: TGTGCCAGCAGCTTGGGGGAGACCCAAGAGACCCAGTACTTC.

V and J are TRBV18 and TRBJ2-1, with D perhaps TRBD1 (6 bases). V was trimmed by 0 bases and J by 10 bases, leaving 10 bases between them. The CDR3 spans 13 residues. CDR1 and CDR2 from the germline V gene are KGHSH and LQKENI. The CDR3 here is CASSPPTRGEQFF. The CDR3 nucleotides are TGTGCCAGCTCACCACCGACGAGGGGGGAGCAGTTCTTC.

The chain links TRBV15 to TRBJ1-4, with TRBD1 identical over 10 bases. Germline V lookup: CDR1 LNHNV, CDR2 YYDKDF (reference sequence). Unmatched junction bases numbered 7, after V lost 5 bases and J lost 4 bases. The CDR3 spans 16 residues. The CDR3 nucleotides are TGTGCCACCAGCGGACACTGGGACAGGGGTAATGAAAAACTGTTTTTT. It translates to CATSGHWDRGNEKLFF.

This clone appeared once. The chain has TRBV5-8 and TRBJ2-7; a possible D gene is TRBD2 (6 bases). Germline CDR1 SGHTS, CDR2 YDEGEE. The CDR3 covers 14 residues. V was trimmed by 0 bases and J by 3 bases, leaving 10 bases between them. In nucleotides, the CDR3 is TGTGCCAGCAGCTTGGGGCTGGAGGGCTACGAGCAGTACGTC. Encoded protein: CASSLGLEGYEQYV.

The rearrangement joins TRBV6-1 to TRBJ1-3; possibly TRBD1 for D (5 bases). With 4 bases removed from V and 1 base from J, the gap between germline ends came to 20 bases. The CDR3 runs 18 residues. Germline values: CDR1 MNHNS, CDR2 SASEGT. Here the CDR3 DNA reads TGTGCCAGCAGTGGAGGATGGGGCAGGGATCCGTCTGGAAACACCATATATTTT. It is translated as CASSGGWGRDPSGNTIYF.

V usage is TRBV15 and J usage is TRBJ2-7; D is undetermined. Germline V gives CDR1 LNHNV, CDR2 YYDKDF (reference sequence). The CDR3 has 16 residues. Trimming pared 2 bases from V and 3 bases from J, leaving 17 bases between. The CDR3 here is CATSRIITARNYEQYV. The CDR3 DNA reads TGTGCCACCAGCAGAATCATCACAGCAAGAAACTACGAGCAGTACGTC.

J is TRBJ2-7 and V is TRBV27; D unresolved. Trimming removed 3 bases from V and 0 bases from J, with 9 bases in between. Germline CDR1 reads MNHEY; CDR2 reads SMNVEV (reference sequence). The CDR3 contains 14 residues. CDR3 sequence (DNA): TGTGCCAGCAGTTTGGGCTTTAGCTCCTACGAGCAGTACTTC. It yields the protein CASSLGFSSYEQYF.

The chain carries TRBV3-1 (or the pseudogene TRBV3-2) and TRBJ2-6, with TRBD1 identical over 9 bases. CDR3 length: 17 amino acids. CDR1 is LGHDT and CDR2 is YNNKEL in the germline V gene (reference sequence). V lost 8 bases to trimming and J lost 0 bases; unmatched junction nucleotides: 8. The CDR3 DNA follows: TGTGCCAGCCACTCCGGGACAGGGACCTCTGGGGCCAACGTCCTGACTTTC. Its protein product is CASHSGTGTSGANVLTF.

This clone was observed a single time. The chain has TRBV4-2 and TRBJ2-1, with 10 bases identical to TRBD2. V was pared by 4 bases and J by 3 bases, with 12 bases of the junction left unmatched. Germline assignment: CDR1 LGHNA and CDR2 YNFKEQ. This CDR3 is built from 18 residues. The CDR3 DNA reads as TGTGCCAGCAGCCGGCAAGACAGAGGACTAGCGGACTACAATGAGCAGTTCTTC. Amino acid sequence: CASSRQDRGLADYNEQFF.

The rearrangement uses TRBV18 and TRBJ2-3; 7 bases are a match to TRBD2. V lost 5 bases and J lost 1; bases outside the gene matches: 6. There are 15 residues in the CDR3. Germline V CDR1 and CDR2: KGHSH, LQKENI. The CDR3 sequence is CASSSEGRGTDTQYF. The CDR3 DNA reads TGTGCCAGCTCATCCGAGGGGAGGGGCACAGATACGCAGTATTTT. Together with reference TRBV18 and TRBJ2-3, the CDR3 gives the full variable domain: NAGVMQNPRHLVRRRGQEARLRCSPMKGHSHVYWYRQLPEEGLKFMVYLQKENIIDESGMPKERFSAEFPKEGPSILRIQQVVRGDSAAYFCASSSEGRGTDTQYFGPGTRLTVL.

The chain joins TRBV4-3 to TRBJ1-2; D is undetermined. CDR1 LGHNA and CDR2 YSLEER come from the germline V gene. This CDR3 has 13 amino acids. V was shortened by 0 bases and J by 5 bases, with 7 bases between the two germline ends. The CDR3, as DNA: TGCGCCAGCAGCCAAGAGTTCCTTTATGGCTACACCTTC. Translated, it gives CASSQEFLYGYTF.

The V gene is TRBV9, the J gene TRBJ2-3; 8 bases map to TRBD1. Germline-derived CDR1 and CDR2 are SGDLS and YYNGEE. After removal of 2 bases from V and 3 bases from J, the junction contained 5 bases not matched to a gene. This CDR3 contains 15 residues. Written as DNA, the CDR3 is TGTGCCAGCAGCGTTGGACAGGGAGGAACAGATACGCAGTATTTT. The encoded protein is CASSVGQGGTDTQYF.

The chain recombines TRBV11-2 with TRBJ2-5, with 10 bases identical to TRBD2. Trimming took 4 bases from V and 5 from J; bases not matched to a gene: 10. CDR3 size: 16 residues. Germline-derived CDR1 and CDR2 are SGHAT and FQNNGV. The CDR3 reads CASSYGSGGAGETQYF. The CDR3 DNA sequence: TGTGCCAGCAGCTATGGGAGCGGGGGGGCAGGGGAGACCCAGTACTTC.

V and J are TRBV28 and TRBJ1-6; TRBD1 matches 9 bases. V lost 5 bases to trimming and J lost 2 bases; unmatched junction nucleotides: 4. Germline V gene data show CDR1 as MDHEN and CDR2 as SYDVKM. CDR3 length: 16 residues. Here the CDR3 reads CASSPGTGPYNSPLHF. For the CDR3, the DNA is TGTGCCAGCAGTCCCGGGACAGGGCCCTATAATTCACCCCTCCACTTT.

This sequence joins TRBV11-2 and TRBJ2-7; 8 positions agree with TRBD1. There are 18 residues in the CDR3. Per the germline V gene, CDR1 is SGHAT and CDR2 is FQNNGV. The J segment lost 1 base and the V segment lost 2 bases, leaving 13 bases of the junction unmatched. The CDR3, as DNA: TGTGCCAGCAGCTTATTAAACCTCAGGGGGCGGCCATCCTACGAGCAGTACTTC. This gives the protein CASSLLNLRGRPSYEQYF.

The genes are TRBV4-2 and TRBJ2-5; tentative D call: TRBD2 (5 bases). The CDR3 is 14 amino acids. Germline loops: CDR1 LGHNA, CDR2 YNFKEQ. Trimming took 8 bases from V and 1 from J, leaving 14 bases between them. CDR3 in DNA: TGTGCCAGCTCACCGGGTGGAGGCCAAGAGACCCAGTACTTC. It yields the protein CASSPGGGQETQYF.

V gene TRBV20-1 combines with J gene TRBJ2-7; 9 nucleotides align to TRBD2. Trimming took 3 bases from V and 7 from J; bases not matched to a gene: 7. CDR1 and CDR2 from the germline V gene are DFQATT and SNEGSKA (reference sequence). The CDR3 is 13 amino acids. CDR3 residues: CSASRGGAREQYF. The CDR3, as DNA: TGCAGTGCTAGTCGCGGGGGGGCCCGGGAGCAGTACTTC.

The chain joins TRBV7-2 to TRBJ2-7; 7 bases fit TRBD2. The germline CDR1 and CDR2 sequences are SGHTA and FQGNSA. The CDR3 contains 13 residues. Trimming took 4 bases from V and 1 from J; bases not matched to a gene: 1. The CDR3 DNA follows: TGTGCCAGCAGCTATAGCGGGTCCTACGAGCAGTACGTC. Its protein is CASSYSGSYEQYV.

This chain joins TRBV5-6 and TRBJ2-7; 9 bases are a match to TRBD1. The CDR3 loop spans 15 amino acids. After removal of 4 bases from V and 0 bases from J, the junction contained 5 bases not matched to a gene. The V gene's germline CDR1 is SGHDT and CDR2 YYEEEE. As DNA, the CDR3 is TGTGCCAGCAGCCCGGGACAGGGAAGCTCCTACGAGCAGTACTTC. Protein sequence: CASSPGQGSSYEQYF.

This clone has only one observation. The V gene is TRBV5-1, the J gene TRBJ1-2; D might be TRBD1 (5 bases). From germline, CDR1 is SGHRS and CDR2 YFSETQ. V dropped 0 bases and J dropped 7 bases, with 22 bases sitting between them. This CDR3 is built from 17 residues. The CDR3, as DNA: TGCGCCAGCAGCTTGGGGGACGGGAGACCGTCTTTCCGTGGCTACACCTTC. This gives the protein CASSLGDGRPSFRGYTF.

As DNA, the CDR3 is TGTGCCACCAGCAGAGATCGCGGGGGGGCCTCAAAAAACATTCAGTACTTC. Amino acids: CATSRDRGGASKNIQYF. The chain employs TRBV15 and TRBJ2-4, with TRBD2 identical over 9 bases. Germline CDR1 and CDR2: LNHNV and YYDKDF (reference sequence). Unmatched junction bases numbered 7, after V lost 0 bases and J lost 4 bases. This CDR3 is built from 17 residues.

This chain links TRBV27 with TRBJ2-3; 12 bases are a match to TRBD2. In germline, CDR1 is MNHEY, CDR2 SMNVEV (reference sequence). Trimming at V came to 3 bases and at J to 5 bases, leaving 6 bases not matched to a gene. The CDR3 is made up of 16 amino acids. CDR3 amino acids: CASSFQLAGGQDTQYF. DNA of the CDR3: TGTGCCAGCAGTTTCCAACTAGCGGGGGGACAAGATACGCAGTATTTT.

The gene calls are TRBV24-1 and TRBJ2-3; weak D call: TRBD2 (6 bases). This CDR3 is 15 amino acids long. CDR1 and CDR2 (germline): KGHDR, SFDVKD. Trimming cost V 2 bases and J 4 bases, with 12 bases left between them. CDR3 loop: CATSDWSGVADTQYF. DNA of the CDR3: TGTGCCACCAGTGATTGGTCGGGAGTGGCAGATACGCAGTATTTT.

The chain links TRBV6-1 to TRBJ2-5; possibly TRBD2 for D (5 bases). Germline V lookup: CDR1 MNHNS, CDR2 SASEGT. Trimming stripped 0 bases from V and 4 bases from J, with 6 bases between. The CDR3 totals 13 residues. CDR3 region: CASSEAAGETQYF. The CDR3 DNA reads as TGTGCCAGCAGTGAAGCGGCGGGAGAGACCCAGTACTTC.

The rearrangement joins TRBV4-3 to TRBJ1-1, with D possibly being TRBD1 (6 bases). Germline-derived CDR1 and CDR2 are LGHNA and YSLEER. CDR3 length: 14 residues. V lost 1 base and J lost 11, with 17 bases in between. CDR3 in DNA: TGCGCCAGCAGCCAAGGGTCGGGGGGCCCTTGGGCTTTCTTT. Its translation: CASSQGSGGPWAFF.

This chain joins TRBV5-1 and TRBJ1-3; D ambiguous. CDR1 is SGHRS, CDR2 YFSETQ, per germline. Trimming removed 3 bases from V and 0 bases from J, with 7 bases in between. This CDR3 is 14 amino acids long. The CDR3 spells CASSSGDSGNTIYF. The CDR3 DNA reads TGCGCCAGCAGCTCGGGAGACTCTGGAAACACCATATATTTT.

The gene calls are TRBV7-9 and TRBJ1-6; tentative D call: TRBD1 (5 bases). CDR3 size: 15 residues. Looked up from germline, CDR1 is SEHNR and CDR2 is FQNEAQ (reference sequence). V lost 8 bases, J lost 6 bases, and 17 bases lay in between. The CDR3 is CASATRDGGNSPLHF. CDR3 DNA: TGTGCCAGCGCCACAAGAGACGGGGGTAATTCACCCCTCCACTTT.